Below are 6 T cell receptor beta chains sequenced from a single sample in a study of control samples from healthy donors and cancer patients. The assay was immunoSEQ multiplex PCR, and TCRdb's table has in-frame clones only and misses some. The sample includes around 140,000 clones, more than 85% of them seen just once. Sequencing was carried out using blood. Receptors were obtained from a young man in good health.

This clone was found once. This chain links TRBV12-3 or TRBV12-4 with TRBJ1-5; unclear D gene. The CDR3 is made up of 13 amino acids. With 5 bases removed from V and 7 bases from J, the gap between germline ends came to 12 bases. The CDR3 region has the DNA TGTGCCAGCAGTCCAGAACGACGGCAGCCCCAGCATTTT. This encodes CASSPERRQPQHF.

This rearrangement joins TRBV11-2 to TRBJ1-1; D is unresolved. Germline CDR1 is SGHAT and CDR2 is FQNNGV. Trimming took off 2 bases at V and 1 base at J, with 11 bases between the two ends. The CDR3 totals 15 residues. The CDR3 DNA follows: TGTGCCAGCAGCTTAAGTGCCAGCAAGAACACTGAAGCTTTCTTT. The encoded protein is CASSLSASKNTEAFF.

The chain couples TRBV15 to TRBJ2-2; TRBD1 agrees at 7 bases. This CDR3 contains 17 residues. V was clipped by 2 bases and J by 6 bases; unmatched bases: 12. Germline CDR1 and CDR2: LNHNV and YYDKDF (reference sequence). Here the CDR3 DNA reads TGTGCCACCAGCAGAAGTTATGCGACAGGGTCGTCCGGGGAGCTGTTTTTT. It codes for CATSRSYATGSSGELFF.

This rearrangement joins TRBV14 to TRBJ1-2; 10 bases align to TRBD1. With 4 bases clipped from V and 4 bases from J, the junction kept 6 bases outside the gene matches. The CDR3 has 15 residues. CDR1 is SGHDN and CDR2 is FVKESK in the germline V gene. CDR3 bases: TGTGCCAGCAGCCCTAGACAGGGGGCTGGCTATGGCTACACCTTC. Its translation is CASSPRQGAGYGYTF.

This chain joins TRBV9 and TRBJ2-3; D is possibly TRBD1 or TRBD2 (5 bases each). CDR1 is SGDLS, CDR2 YYNGEE, per germline. This CDR3 region has 17 residues. Trimming pared 0 bases from V and 3 bases from J, leaving 17 bases between. CDR3: CASSVDPGAGRTDTQYF. The CDR3 DNA reads as TGTGCCAGCAGCGTAGATCCCGGGGCAGGTAGGACAGATACGCAGTATTTT. The full variable domain, with the rest looked up from reference TRBV9 and TRBJ2-3, is DSGVTQTPKHLITATGQRVTLRCSPRSGDLSVYWYQQSLDQGLQFLIQYYNGEERAKGNILERFSAQQFPDLHSELNLSSLELGDSALYFCASSVDPGAGRTDTQYFGPGTRLTVL.

The chain combines TRBV10-1 with TRBJ1-2, with 10 bases that match TRBD1. J gave up 0 bases and V 2 bases, and 3 bases lay outside the gene matches. The CDR3 is 16 amino acids. Germline V gives CDR1 WNHNN, CDR2 SYGVQD (reference sequence). DNA of the CDR3: TGCGCCAGCAGTGAGGGGACAGGGGTTACTAACTATGGCTACACCTTC. The encoded protein is CASSEGTGVTNYGYTF.